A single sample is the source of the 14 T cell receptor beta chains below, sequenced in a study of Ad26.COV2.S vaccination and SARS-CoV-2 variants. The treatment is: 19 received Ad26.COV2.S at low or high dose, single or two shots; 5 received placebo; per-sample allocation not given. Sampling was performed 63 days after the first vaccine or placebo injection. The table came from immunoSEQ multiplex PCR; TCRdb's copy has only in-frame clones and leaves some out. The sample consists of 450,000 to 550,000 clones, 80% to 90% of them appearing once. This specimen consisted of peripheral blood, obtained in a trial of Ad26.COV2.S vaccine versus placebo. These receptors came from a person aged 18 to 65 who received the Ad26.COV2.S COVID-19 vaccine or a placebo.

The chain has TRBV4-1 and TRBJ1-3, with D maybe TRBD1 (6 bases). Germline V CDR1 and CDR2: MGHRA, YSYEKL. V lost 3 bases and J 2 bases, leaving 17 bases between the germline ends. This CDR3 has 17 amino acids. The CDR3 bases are TGCGCCAGCAGCCAGCCCTTACAGGGTCCCACTGGAAACACCATATATTTT. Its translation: CASSQPLQGPTGNTIYF.

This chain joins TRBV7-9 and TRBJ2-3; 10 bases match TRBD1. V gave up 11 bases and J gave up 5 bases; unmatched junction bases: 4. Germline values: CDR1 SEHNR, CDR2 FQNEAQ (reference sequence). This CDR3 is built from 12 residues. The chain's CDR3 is CAVRTGGDTQYF. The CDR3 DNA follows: TGTGCCGTACGGACAGGGGGAGATACGCAGTATTTT.

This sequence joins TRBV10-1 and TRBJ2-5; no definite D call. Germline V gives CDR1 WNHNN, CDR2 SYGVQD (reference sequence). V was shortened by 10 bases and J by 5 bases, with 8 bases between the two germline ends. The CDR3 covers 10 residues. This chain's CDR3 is CATKRETQYF. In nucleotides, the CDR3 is TGCGCCACTAAAAGGGAGACCCAGTACTTC.

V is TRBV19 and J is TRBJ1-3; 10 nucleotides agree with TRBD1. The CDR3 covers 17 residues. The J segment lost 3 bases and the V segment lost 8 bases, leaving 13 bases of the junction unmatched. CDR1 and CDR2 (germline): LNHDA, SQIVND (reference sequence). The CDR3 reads CASSDLRDRGDGNTIYF. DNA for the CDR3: TGTGCCAGTTCTGACCTCCGGGACAGGGGCGATGGAAACACCATATATTTT.

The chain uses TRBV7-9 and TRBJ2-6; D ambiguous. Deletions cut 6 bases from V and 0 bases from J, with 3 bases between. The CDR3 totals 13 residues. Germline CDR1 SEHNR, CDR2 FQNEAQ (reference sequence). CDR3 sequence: CASRLSGANVLTF. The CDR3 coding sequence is TGTGCCAGCAGACTCTCTGGGGCCAACGTCCTGACTTTC.

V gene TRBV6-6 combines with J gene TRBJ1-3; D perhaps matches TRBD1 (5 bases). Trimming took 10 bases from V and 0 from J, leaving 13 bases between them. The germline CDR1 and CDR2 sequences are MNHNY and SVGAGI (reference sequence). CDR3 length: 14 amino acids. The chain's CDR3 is CATQGRNSGNTIYF. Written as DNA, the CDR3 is TGTGCCACTCAGGGACGGAACTCTGGAAACACCATATATTTT.

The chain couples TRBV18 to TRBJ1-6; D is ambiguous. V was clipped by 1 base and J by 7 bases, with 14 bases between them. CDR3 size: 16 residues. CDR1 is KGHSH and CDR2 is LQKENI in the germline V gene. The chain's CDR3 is CASSPRSSAGNSPLHF. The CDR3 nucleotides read TGTGCCAGCTCACCACGCAGTTCGGCAGGAAATTCACCCCTCCACTTT.

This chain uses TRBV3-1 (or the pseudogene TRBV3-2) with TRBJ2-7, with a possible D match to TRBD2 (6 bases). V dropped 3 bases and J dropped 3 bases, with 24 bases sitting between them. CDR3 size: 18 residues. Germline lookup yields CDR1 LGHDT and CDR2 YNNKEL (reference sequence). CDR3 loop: CASSHLRDSNLVGYEQYF. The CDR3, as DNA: TGTGCCAGCAGCCACCTCCGGGACTCAAATTTAGTGGGCTACGAGCAGTACTTC.

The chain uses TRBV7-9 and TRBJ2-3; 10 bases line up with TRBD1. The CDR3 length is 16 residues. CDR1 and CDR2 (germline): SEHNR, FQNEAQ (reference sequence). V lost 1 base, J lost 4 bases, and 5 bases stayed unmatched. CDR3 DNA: TGTGCCAGCAGCTTAGGGGCAGGGACAGGGGCAGATACGCAGTATTTT. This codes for CASSLGAGTGADTQYF.

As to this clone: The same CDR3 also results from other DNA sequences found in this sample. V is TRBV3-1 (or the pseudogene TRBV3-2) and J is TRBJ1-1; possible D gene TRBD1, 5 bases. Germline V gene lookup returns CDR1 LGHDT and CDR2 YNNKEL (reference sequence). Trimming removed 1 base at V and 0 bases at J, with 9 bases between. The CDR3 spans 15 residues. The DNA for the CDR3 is TGTGCCAGCAGCCAAGCGGGGGGACTGAACACTGAAGCTTTCTTT. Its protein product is CASSQAGGLNTEAFF.

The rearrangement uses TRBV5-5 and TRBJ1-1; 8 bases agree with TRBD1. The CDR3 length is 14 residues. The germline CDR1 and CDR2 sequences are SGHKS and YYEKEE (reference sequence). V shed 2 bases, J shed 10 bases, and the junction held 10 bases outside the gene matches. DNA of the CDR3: TGTGCCAGCAGCTTAGCACAGGGGGTCAGTGGAGCTTTCTTT. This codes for CASSLAQGVSGAFF.

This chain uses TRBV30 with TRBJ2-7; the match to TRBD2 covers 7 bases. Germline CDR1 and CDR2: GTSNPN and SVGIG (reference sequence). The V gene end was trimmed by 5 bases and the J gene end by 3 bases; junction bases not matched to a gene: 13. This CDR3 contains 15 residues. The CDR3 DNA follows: TGTGCCTGGGGTCGGGGCTGGGGGAGGGACTACGAGCAGTACTTC. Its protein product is CAWGRGWGRDYEQYF.

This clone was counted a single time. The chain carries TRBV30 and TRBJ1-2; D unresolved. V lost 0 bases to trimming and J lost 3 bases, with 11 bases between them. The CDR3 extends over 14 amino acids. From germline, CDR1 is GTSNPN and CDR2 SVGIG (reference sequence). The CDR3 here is CAWSVGTAYYGYTF. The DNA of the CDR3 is TGTGCCTGGAGTGTAGGTACGGCGTACTATGGCTACACCTTC.

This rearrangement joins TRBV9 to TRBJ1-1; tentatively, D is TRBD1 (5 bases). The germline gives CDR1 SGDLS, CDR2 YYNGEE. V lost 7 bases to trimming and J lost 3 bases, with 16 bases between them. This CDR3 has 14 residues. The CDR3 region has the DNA TGTGCCAGCGGGCGGGGAGGAGGGGACACTGAAGCTTTCTTT. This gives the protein CASGRGGGDTEAFF.